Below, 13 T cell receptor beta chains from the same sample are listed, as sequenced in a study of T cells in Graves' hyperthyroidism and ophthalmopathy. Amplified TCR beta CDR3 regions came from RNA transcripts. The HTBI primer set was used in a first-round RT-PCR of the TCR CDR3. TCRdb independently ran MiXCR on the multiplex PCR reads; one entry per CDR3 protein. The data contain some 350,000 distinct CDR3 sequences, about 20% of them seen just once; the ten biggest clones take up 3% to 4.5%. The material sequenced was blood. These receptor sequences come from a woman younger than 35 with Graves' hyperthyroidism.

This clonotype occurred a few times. The CDR3 protein is CASSPPKRGPDNEQFF. Here the CDR3 DNA reads TGTGCCAGCTCACCACCTAAGCGGGGACCAGACAATGAGCAGTTCTTC. The chain uses TRBV18 and TRBJ2-1, with 7 bases aligning to TRBD2. Germline V lookup: CDR1 KGHSH, CDR2 LQKENI. V gave up 0 bases and J gave up 5 bases; unmatched junction bases: 7. This CDR3 is built from 16 residues.

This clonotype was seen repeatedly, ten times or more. CDR3: CSARKNWNTEAFF. The CDR3 DNA is TGCAGTGCTAGAAAGAACTGGAACACTGAAGCTTTCTTT. The chain couples TRBV20-1 to TRBJ1-1; no definite D call. V was cut by 2 bases and J by 1 base, with 8 bases left in between. This CDR3 contains 13 residues. CDR1 and CDR2 from the germline V gene are DFQATT and SNEGSKA (reference sequence).

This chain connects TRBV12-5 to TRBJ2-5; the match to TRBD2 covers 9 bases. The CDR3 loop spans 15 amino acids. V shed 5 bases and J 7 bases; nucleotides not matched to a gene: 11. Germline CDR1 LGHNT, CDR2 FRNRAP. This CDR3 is CASGMGLAGGGTQYF. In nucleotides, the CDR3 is TGTGCTAGTGGTATGGGACTAGCCGGGGGAGGGACCCAGTACTTC.

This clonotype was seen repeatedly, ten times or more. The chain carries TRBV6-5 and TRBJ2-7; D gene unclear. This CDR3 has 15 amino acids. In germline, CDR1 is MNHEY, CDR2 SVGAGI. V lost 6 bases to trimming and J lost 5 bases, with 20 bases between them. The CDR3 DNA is TGTGCCAGCAGGCCCCATTCACCCACATTGGACGAGCAGTACTTC. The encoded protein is CASRPHSPTLDEQYF.

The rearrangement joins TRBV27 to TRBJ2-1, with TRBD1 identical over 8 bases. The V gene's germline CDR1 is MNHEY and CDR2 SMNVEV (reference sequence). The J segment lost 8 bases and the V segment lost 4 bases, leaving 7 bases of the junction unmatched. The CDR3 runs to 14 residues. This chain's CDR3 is CASSSGDRIHEQFF. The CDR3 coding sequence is TGTGCCAGCAGTTCCGGGGACAGGATCCATGAGCAGTTCTTC.

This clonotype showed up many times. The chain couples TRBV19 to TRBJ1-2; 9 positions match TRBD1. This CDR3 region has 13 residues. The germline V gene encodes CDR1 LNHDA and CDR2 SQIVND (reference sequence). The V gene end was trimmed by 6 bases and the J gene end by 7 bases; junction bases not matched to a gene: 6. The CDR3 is CASRGGQGTGYTF. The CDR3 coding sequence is TGTGCCAGTAGGGGAGGACAGGGGACTGGCTACACCTTC.

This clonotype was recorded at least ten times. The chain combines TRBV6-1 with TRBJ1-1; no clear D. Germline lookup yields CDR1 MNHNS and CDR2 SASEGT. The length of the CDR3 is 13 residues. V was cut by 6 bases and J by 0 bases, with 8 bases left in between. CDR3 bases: TGTGCCAGCAGGTCACCGATGAACACTGAAGCTTTCTTT. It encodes CASRSPMNTEAFF.

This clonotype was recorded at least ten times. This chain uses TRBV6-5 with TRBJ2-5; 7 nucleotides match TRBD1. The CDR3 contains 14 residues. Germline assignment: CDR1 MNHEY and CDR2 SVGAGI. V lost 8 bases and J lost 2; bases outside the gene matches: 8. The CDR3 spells CASWGRTGQETQYF. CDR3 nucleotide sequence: TGTGCCAGCTGGGGTAGGACAGGTCAAGAGACCCAGTACTTC.

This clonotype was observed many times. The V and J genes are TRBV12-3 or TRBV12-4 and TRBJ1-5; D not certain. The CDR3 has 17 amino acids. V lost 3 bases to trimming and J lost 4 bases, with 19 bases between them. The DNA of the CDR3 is TGTGCCAGCAGTTTGGAATCCTTCGACCTACTTAATCAGCCCCAGCATTTT. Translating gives CASSLESFDLLNQPQHF.

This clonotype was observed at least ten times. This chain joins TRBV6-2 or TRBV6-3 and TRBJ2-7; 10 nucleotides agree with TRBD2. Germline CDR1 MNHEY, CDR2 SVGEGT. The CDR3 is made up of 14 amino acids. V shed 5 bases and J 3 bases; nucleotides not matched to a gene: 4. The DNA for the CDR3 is TGTGCCAGCAGTAAGACTAGCGGGTTCTACGAGCAGTACTTC. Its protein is CASSKTSGFYEQYF.

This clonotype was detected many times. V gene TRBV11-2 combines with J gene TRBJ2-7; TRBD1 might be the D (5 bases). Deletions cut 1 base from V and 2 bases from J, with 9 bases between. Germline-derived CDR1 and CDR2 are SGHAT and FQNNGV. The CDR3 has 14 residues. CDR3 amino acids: CASSLASGTYEQYF. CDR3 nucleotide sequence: TGTGCCAGCAGCTTAGCTTCAGGGACCTACGAGCAGTACTTC.

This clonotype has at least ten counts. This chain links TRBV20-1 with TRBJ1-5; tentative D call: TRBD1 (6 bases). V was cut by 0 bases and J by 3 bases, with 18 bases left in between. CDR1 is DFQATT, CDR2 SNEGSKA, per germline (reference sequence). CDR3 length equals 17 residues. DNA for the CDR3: TGCAGTGCTAGAGATCTCGCCGTCGGGGGCCTCAATCAGCCCCAGCATTTT. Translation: CSARDLAVGGLNQPQHF.

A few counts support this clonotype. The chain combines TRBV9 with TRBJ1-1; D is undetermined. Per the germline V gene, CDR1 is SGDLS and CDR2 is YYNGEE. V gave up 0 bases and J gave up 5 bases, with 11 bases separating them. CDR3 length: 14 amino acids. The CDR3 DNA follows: TGTGCCAGCAGCGTAGCTCCAAGGCCAACTGAAGCTTTCTTT. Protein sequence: CASSVAPRPTEAFF.